These T cell receptor beta chains were read from a single sample in a study of T-cell memory formation after mild COVID-19. TCRdb recomputed calls from the 5' RACE reads with MiXCR, one row per CDR3 protein. The table includes tens of thousands of distinct CDR3 sequences, around 10% detected once. Sequencing input: PBMCs or a T cell subset sorted from them (not recorded which). These receptor sequences come from a man aged 18 to 30 who had mild COVID-19 (a few samples of this study predate the infection). Cell type and time point are not known. CDR3s include the opening cysteine and the closing phenylalanine or tryptophan. D genes are given only for firm matches. Clone size is not always given. Where it is, it says once, few, many or a class for expanded clones.

clone_size	j_call	d_call	v_call	cdr3_length	cdr3_nt	cdr3_aa
many	TRBJ2-1	-	TRBV12-3/TRBV12-4	16	TGTGCCAGCAGCCCGGAGAAAAATCTGGACCGCGATGAGCAGTTCTTC	CASSPEKNLDRDEQFF
few	TRBJ1-1	TRBD1	TRBV18	16	TGTGCCAGCTCTCCTGACAGGGGAACCATGAACACTGAAGCTTTCTTT	CASSPDRGTMNTEAFF
few	TRBJ2-5	-	TRBV3-1	12	TGTGCCAGCAGCCAACTTGGGGGAGGATTGCACTTC	CASSQLGGGLHF
few	TRBJ1-5	TRBD1	TRBV10-3	18	TGTGCCATCAGTGACCCAGTCAAGTCCAGGGGGGGGGATCAGCCCCAGCATTTT	CAISDPVKSRGGDQPQHF
-	TRBJ1-6	TRBD1	TRBV7-9	15	TGTGCCAGCAGCCTACAGGGGGCGAAAGAATCACCCCTCCACTTT	CASSLQGAKESPLHF
many	TRBJ2-1	-	TRBV4-2	16	TGTGCCAGCAGCGTTGGGGCCGGGGGTCCCTACAATGAGCAGTTCTTC	CASSVGAGGPYNEQFF
few	TRBJ1-1	-	TRBV7-3	13	TGTGCCAGCAGCTCCACAGGGAACACTGAAGCTTTCTTT	CASSSTGNTEAFF
few	TRBJ1-2	-	TRBV5-1	15	TGCGCCAGCAGCGCCTCGGGACTCCTTTCACGGGGCTACACCTTC	CASSASGLLSRGYTF
-	TRBJ2-4	TRBD2	TRBV5-1	17	TGCGCCAGCAGCCGCGACCTAGCGGGGGGGACCAAAAACATTCAGTACTTC	CASSRDLAGGTKNIQYF
many	TRBJ2-5	TRBD1	TRBV7-2	13	TGTGCCAGCAGCCTACAGGGGGAAGAGACCCAGTACTTC	CASSLQGEETQYF
-	TRBJ1-1	-	TRBV5-1	15	TGCGCCAGCAGCCCCTCCGCCCTCCTGGGCACTGAAGCTTTCTTT	CASSPSALLGTEAFF
-	TRBJ2-7	-	TRBV5-1	14	TGCGCCAGCAGCCCGGGATCAGGGGATCTCGAGCAGTACTTC	CASSPGSGDLEQYF
many	TRBJ1-1	-	TRBV29-1	13	TGCAGCGTTGCGAAAGGGGTGAACACTGAAGCTTTCTTT	CSVAKGVNTEAFF
-	TRBJ2-5	-	TRBV7-8	15	TGTGCCAGCAGCTTTCTCACAGCGGCCCAAGAGACCCAGTACTTC	CASSFLTAAQETQYF
medium-sized	TRBJ2-1	TRBD1	TRBV5-5	15	TGTGCCAGCAGCTTGGGGACAGGGCCCCACAATGAGCAGTTCTTC	CASSLGTGPHNEQFF
few	TRBJ2-7	TRBD2	TRBV4-2	17	TGTGCCAGCAGCCCTTCCGGGACTAGCGGGGGGGCGGGCGAGCAGTACTTC	CASSPSGTSGGAGEQYF
many	TRBJ2-4	TRBD1	TRBV7-6	15	TGTGCCAGCAGCTTAGACTACAGGGGTGATGCCATTCAGTACTTC	CASSLDYRGDAIQYF
-	TRBJ2-7	-	TRBV20-1	14	TGCAGTGCTAGAAGTCAAGAGGGGGGCTACGAGCAGTACTTC	CSARSQEGGYEQYF
-	TRBJ2-5	-	TRBV20-1	13	TGCAGTGCTAGAGATTGGGGGATGGAGACCCAGTACTTC	CSARDWGMETQYF
few	TRBJ2-1	-	TRBV3-1	14	TGTGCCAGCAGCCATTGGTCCGTTCGCGGTGAGCAGTTCTTC	CASSHWSVRGEQFF
many	TRBJ2-1	TRBD1	TRBV6-6	17	TGTGCCAGCAGTTACTCTTCTACAGGGGGCATCTACAATGAGCAGTTCTTC	CASSYSSTGGIYNEQFF
-	TRBJ2-3	TRBD1	TRBV7-3	16	TGTGCCAGCAGCGGATCCGGGACAGGGTCCACGGGTACGCAGTATTTT	CASSGSGTGSTGTQYF
-	TRBJ2-3	-	TRBV7-3	13	TGTGCCAGCAGCTTAGTGGGGGAACATACGCAGTATTTT	CASSLVGEHTQYF
-	TRBJ2-2	-	TRBV7-6	14	TGTGCCAGCAGCGCCCGGTCGACCACCGGGGAGCTGTTTTTT	CASSARSTTGELFF
few	TRBJ1-2	-	TRBV18	13	TGTGCCAGCTCACCGACTCTACACTATGGCTACACCTTC	CASSPTLHYGYTF
-	TRBJ2-3	-	TRBV18	14	TGTGCCAGCTCACCAAATCCCGCCACAGATACGCAGTATTTT	CASSPNPATDTQYF
few	TRBJ2-5	TRBD2	TRBV4-3	15	TGCGCCAGCAGCCAACGGGGGGGGGTAAGGGAGACCCAGTACTTC	CASSQRGGVRETQYF
-	TRBJ2-4	-	TRBV7-2	17	TGTGCCAGCAGCCTACGGCAGTCGGGTGTAGCCAAAAACATTCAGTACTTC	CASSLRQSGVAKNIQYF
-	TRBJ1-4	-	TRBV27	14	TGTGCCAGCAGTTTAAACAGGGATAATGAAAAACTGTTTTTT	CASSLNRDNEKLFF
few	TRBJ2-3	-	TRBV7-2	17	TGTGCCAGCAGTGAAATACCAGGTTGGAAAAAGGGAGATACGCAGTATTTT	CASSEIPGWKKGDTQYF
few	TRBJ1-1	-	TRBV12-5	14	TGTGCTAGTGGTTTGGGAACAGGGATCACTGAAGCTTTCTTT	CASGLGTGITEAFF
many	TRBJ2-5	TRBD2	TRBV5-1	13	TGCGCCAGCAGCAACCAGGGAGGGGAGACCCAGTACTTC	CASSNQGGETQYF
few	TRBJ2-3	-	TRBV7-3	13	TGTGCCAGCAGCCCCGGCCAGGCAGATACGCAGTATTTT	CASSPGQADTQYF
few	TRBJ2-1	TRBD1	TRBV3-1	17	TGTGCCAGCAGCCTCTCCACCCACCGAACAGGGGGGAATGAGCAGTTCTTC	CASSLSTHRTGGNEQFF
-	TRBJ2-3	-	TRBV20-1	16	TGCAGTGCTTCGACCCCGGGACAACCAAGCACAGATACGCAGTATTTT	CSASTPGQPSTDTQYF
-	TRBJ2-1	-	TRBV20-1	12	TGCAGTGCGGTAGGGGACTACAATGAGCAGTTCTTC	CSAVGDYNEQFF
few	TRBJ2-5	-	TRBV2	14	TGTGCCAGCAGTGAAGTTCCCCGGGTCGGGACCCAGTACTTC	CASSEVPRVGTQYF
few	TRBJ1-2	-	TRBV4-1	16	TGCGCCAGCAGCTCGTGGACAGCCGGAATTAACTATGGCTACACCTTC	CASSSWTAGINYGYTF
few	TRBJ1-1	TRBD1	TRBV7-2	16	TGTGCCAGCAGCCCCGGACAGGGGGCAGGCGGGACTGAAGCTTTCTTT	CASSPGQGAGGTEAFF
-	TRBJ2-5	TRBD2	TRBV5-6	17	TGTGCCAGCAGCTTGGGGCCTGTAGCGGGGGCCGAAGAGACCCAGTACTTC	CASSLGPVAGAEETQYF
few	TRBJ1-2	-	TRBV3-1	15	TGTGCCAGCAGCCAAGGTACCAAGGGGGTAAGCGGCTACACCTTC	CASSQGTKGVSGYTF
few	TRBJ1-2	-	TRBV6-5	12	TGTGCCAGCAGTGGAGGCGGGAATGGCTACACCTTC	CASSGGGNGYTF
many	TRBJ2-5	-	TRBV29-1	14	TGCAGCGTTGGAACAGGGGACACCGGGGGGACCCAGTACTTC	CSVGTGDTGGTQYF
few	TRBJ1-2	TRBD1	TRBV28	15	TGTGCCAGCAGTTCCGGGACAGGGGTCGGATATGGCTACACCTTC	CASSSGTGVGYGYTF
many	TRBJ2-5	TRBD2	TRBV5-1	17	TGCGCCAGCAGCTTGAGCGGGACTAGCGGCTTCCAAGAGACCCAGTACTTC	CASSLSGTSGFQETQYF
few	TRBJ1-2	-	TRBV12-3/TRBV12-4	14	TGTGCCAGCAGTCGGGACTCGGGGAACTATGGCTACACCTTC	CASSRDSGNYGYTF
-	TRBJ2-5	TRBD2	TRBV29-1	13	TGCAGCGCCGAGGTCGCGGGGAGGGAGGCCCAGTACTTC	CSAEVAGREAQYF
-	TRBJ1-5	-	TRBV20-1	14	TGCAGTGCTAGAGGAGGGTTTCTCAATCAGCCCCAGCATTTT	CSARGGFLNQPQHF
many	TRBJ2-3	-	TRBV6-6	13	TGTGCCAGCAACAACCAAGGGGGTGATACGCAGTATTTT	CASNNQGGDTQYF
-	TRBJ2-5	TRBD2	TRBV2	16	TGTGCCAGCAGTGAGAATAGCGGGGGGGCCTCAGAGACCCAGTACTTC	CASSENSGGASETQYF
many	TRBJ2-5	-	TRBV5-1	15	TGCGCCAGCAGCCGAGAAGGGAGAGCTGAGGAGACCCAGTACTTC	CASSREGRAEETQYF
-	TRBJ2-2	-	TRBV5-1	14	TGCGCCTCTACCTGGGGGGCGGAGGACGGGGAGCTGTTTTTT	CASTWGAEDGELFF
-	TRBJ2-1	TRBD1	TRBV5-1	16	TGCGCCAGCAGCTTGCTCGGGACAGGTACCTACAATGAGCAGTTCTTC	CASSLLGTGTYNEQFF
-	TRBJ2-5	TRBD2	TRBV20-1	14	TGCAGTGCTAGAGATGGAGTAGGACTAGCGGGGACGTACTTC	CSARDGVGLAGTYF
many	TRBJ2-3	-	TRBV4-3	15	TGCGCCAGCAGCCTGGACGCGGTGGGCACAGATACGCAGTATTTT	CASSLDAVGTDTQYF
few	TRBJ1-1	-	TRBV4-3	14	TGCGCCAGCAGCCAGATGGCGGGTGAGTGGGAAGCTTTCTTT	CASSQMAGEWEAFF
many	TRBJ1-4	-	TRBV10-3	13	TGTGCCATCAGTGGTCTCCAGAATGAAAAACTGTTTTTT	CAISGLQNEKLFF
few	TRBJ2-3	TRBD2	TRBV7-2	15	TGTGCCAGCAGCAACGGGGGGGCGTCGGGAGATACGCAGTATTTT	CASSNGGASGDTQYF
-	TRBJ2-7	-	TRBV5-8	10	TGTGCCAGCAGCGCCGGGACTCAGTACTTC	CASSAGTQYF